Following are 26 T cell receptor beta chains from one sample sequenced in a study of cytomegalovirus exposure and HLA in healthy donors. 13 Jbeta primers and 60 Vbeta primers were used for the PCR. Measured with immunoSEQ multiplex PCR; TCRdb has only the in-frame clones, and not every one. The top ten clones hold about 4.1% of a sample with 85,000 to 110,000 clones, around three quarters of them seen once. The sample was PBMCs. Receptor source: a man in his forties or fifties in good health and CMV-seropositive.

The chain has TRBV29-1 and TRBJ2-1; perhaps TRBD2 as D (5 bases). V shed 7 bases and J shed 5 bases, with 15 bases lying between them. CDR3 length: 13 amino acids. Per germline, CDR1 SQVTM and CDR2 ANQGSEA. Here the CDR3 reads CSGSRGAHNEQFF. CDR3 in DNA: TGCAGCGGGTCTCGGGGAGCCCACAATGAGCAGTTCTTC.

This sequence joins TRBV5-6 and TRBJ2-3; maybe TRBD1 (6 bases). CDR1 is SGHDT, CDR2 YYEEEE, per germline. The CDR3 spans 14 residues. V dropped 4 bases and J dropped 10 bases, with 19 bases sitting between them. The CDR3 protein is CASSMGRPGVSQYF. The CDR3, as DNA: TGTGCCAGCAGCATGGGCCGCCCAGGGGTATCGCAGTATTTT.

The CDR3 sequence: CASSPMEGSVSTDTQYF. The CDR3 region has the DNA TGTGCCAGCTCACCAATGGAGGGCAGCGTTAGCACAGATACGCAGTATTTT. V is TRBV18 and J is TRBJ2-3, with a tentative D call TRBD2 (6 bases). Germline V CDR1 and CDR2: KGHSH, LQKENI. The CDR3 consists of 17 residues. The V and J ends lost 2 bases and 0 bases respectively, with 15 bases between them. Filled out from reference TRBV18 and TRBJ2-3, the complete variable domain reads NAGVMQNPRHLVRRRGQEARLRCSPMKGHSHVYWYRQLPEEGLKFMVYLQKENIIDESGMPKERFSAEFPKEGPSILRIQQVVRGDSAAYFCASSPMEGSVSTDTQYFGPGTRLTVL.

This chain links TRBV5-4 with TRBJ2-1; D is possibly TRBD2 (5 bases). CDR1 SGHNT and CDR2 YYREEE come from the germline V gene (reference sequence). Deletions cut 2 bases from V and 2 bases from J, with 23 bases between. The CDR3 runs to 19 residues. The CDR3 region is CASSFTHRQWGEAYNEQFF. CDR3 bases: TGTGCCAGCAGCTTCACTCATCGCCAGTGGGGAGAGGCCTACAATGAGCAGTTCTTC.

The V and J genes are TRBV5-5 and TRBJ1-1, with D possibly TRBD1 on 6 matching bases. Trimming shortened V by 3 bases and J by 8 bases, and 17 bases separated the two germline ends. The CDR3 length is 14 residues. The V gene's germline CDR1 is SGHKS and CDR2 YYEKEE (reference sequence). The CDR3 DNA reads as TGTGCCAGCAGCTCCAAACCTCCGGGACAAGAAGCTTTCTTT. Its protein is CASSSKPPGQEAFF. The full variable domain, in which reference TRBV5-5 and TRBJ1-1 provide the parts outside the CDR3, is DAGVTQSPTHLIKTRGQQVTLRCSPISGHKSVSWYQQVLGQGPQFIFQYYEKEERGRGNFPDRFSARQFPNYSSELNVNALLLGDSALYLCASSSKPPGQEAFFGQGTRLTVV.

The chain uses TRBV29-1 and TRBJ1-1; D is possibly TRBD1 (5 bases). Per the germline V gene, CDR1 is SQVTM and CDR2 is ANQGSEA. V was shortened by 2 bases and J by 4 bases, with 20 bases between the two germline ends. This CDR3 spans 16 amino acids. The CDR3 region is CSVERGGGTALTEAFF. CDR3 bases: TGCAGCGTTGAAAGGGGCGGCGGGACGGCACTCACTGAAGCTTTCTTT.

The CDR3 DNA follows: TGTGCCAGCAGTTACCTAGCGGGATACGAGCAGTACTTC. This sequence encodes CASSYLAGYEQYF. This rearrangement joins TRBV27 to TRBJ2-7; 9 nucleotides match TRBD2. Germline CDR1 MNHEY, CDR2 SMNVEV (reference sequence). The CDR3 is 13 residues long. The ends lost 4 bases at V and 4 bases at J; junction bases unmatched: 2.

This clone has more than one count but fewer than ten. The V and J genes are TRBV5-4 and TRBJ2-5; TRBD1 agrees at 8 bases. Germline V gives CDR1 SGHNT, CDR2 YYREEE (reference sequence). This CDR3 spans 13 amino acids. The V and J ends lost 5 bases and 3 bases, in that order; junction bases with no gene match: 3. CDR3 in DNA: TGTGCCAGCAGAATGGGACAGGAAGAGACCCAGTACTTC. This codes for CASRMGQEETQYF.

The V call is TRBV6-5, the J call TRBJ1-2, with D tentatively TRBD1 (5 bases). The CDR3 length is 16 residues. Trimming cost V 0 bases and J 4 bases, with 15 bases left between them. Germline CDR1 is MNHEY and CDR2 is SVGAGI. Here the CDR3 DNA reads TGTGCCAGCAGTTACTCGAGCGGGGGTGTGGGCTATGGCTACACCTTC. It translates to CASSYSSGGVGYGYTF.

The V gene is TRBV5-6, the J gene TRBJ2-1, with D possibly being TRBD2 (6 bases). The germline gives CDR1 SGHDT, CDR2 YYEEEE. V was shortened by 0 bases and J by 8 bases, with 15 bases between the two germline ends. The CDR3 is made up of 15 amino acids. The CDR3 region is CASSLGTGSGDEQFF. CDR3 sequence (DNA): TGTGCCAGCAGCTTGGGTACGGGTAGCGGCGATGAGCAGTTCTTC. The full variable domain, its missing parts supplied by reference TRBV5-6 and TRBJ2-1, is DAGVTQSPTHLIKTRGQQVTLRCSPKSGHDTVSWYQQALGQGPQFIFQYYEEEERQRGNFPDRFSGHQFPNYSSELNVNALLLGDSALYLCASSLGTGSGDEQFFGPGTRLTVL.

The rearrangement uses TRBV7-3 and TRBJ2-2, with 7 positions matching TRBD1. CDR3 size: 13 residues. Trimming at V came to 5 bases and at J to 7 bases, leaving 4 bases not matched to a gene. Germline CDR1 and CDR2: SGHTA and FQGTGA. Written as DNA, the CDR3 is TGTGCCAGCAGCCAAGGGGACAGCGGGGAGCTGTTTTTT. Its protein is CASSQGDSGELFF.

The rearrangement uses TRBV19 and TRBJ2-7; D ambiguous. CDR1 and CDR2 (germline): LNHDA, SQIVND (reference sequence). With 1 base removed from V and 2 bases from J, the gap between germline ends came to 3 bases. This CDR3 contains 12 residues. In nucleotides, the CDR3 is TGTGCCAGTAGTATAGGTACCTACGAGCAGTACTTC. Its protein product is CASSIGTYEQYF.

V is TRBV7-2 and J is TRBJ2-3, with unresolved D. CDR1 SGHTA and CDR2 FQGNSA come from the germline V gene. V shed 5 bases and J shed 8 bases, with 8 bases lying between them. The CDR3 is 11 residues long. CDR3 sequence reads: CASSRSGTQYF. The CDR3, as DNA: TGTGCCAGCAGCCGGAGTGGTACGCAGTATTTT.

The chain couples TRBV5-1 to TRBJ2-1; D gene uncertain. The germline V gene has CDR1 SGHRS and CDR2 YFSETQ. Trimming removed 2 bases at V and 2 bases at J, with 11 bases between. This CDR3 has 15 residues. CDR3 DNA sequence: TGCGCCAGCAGCTTAAAAGCGAACCCCTACAATGAGCAGTTCTTC. This sequence encodes CASSLKANPYNEQFF. Looking up the rest from reference TRBV5-1 and TRBJ2-1 gives the full variable domain: KAGVTQTPRYLIKTRGQQVTLSCSPISGHRSVSWYQQTPGQGLQFLFEYFSETQRNKGNFPGRFSGRQFSNSRSEMNVSTLELGDSALYLCASSLKANPYNEQFFGPGTRLTVL.

The V and J genes are TRBV7-2 and TRBJ2-5, with 9 bases aligning to TRBD2. The J call may be mistaken, given a closer DNA end match to TRBJ2-7. Germline V CDR1 and CDR2: SGHTA, FQGNSA. The CDR3 runs to 14 residues. This chain's CDR3 is CASSPLAGAYEQYF. The DNA for the CDR3 is TGTGCCAGCAGCCCTTTAGCGGGAGCCTACGAGCAGTACTTC.

The gene calls are TRBV6-1 and TRBJ2-1; TRBD1 agrees at 7 bases. Germline assignment: CDR1 MNHNS and CDR2 SASEGT. Trimming at V came to 7 bases and at J to 5 bases, leaving 11 bases not matched to a gene. The CDR3 is 15 amino acids. The CDR3 spells CASNQLWTGDNEQFF. CDR3 in DNA: TGTGCCAGCAATCAACTTTGGACAGGAGACAATGAGCAGTTCTTC.

The chain joins TRBV6-1 to TRBJ2-5; tentatively, D is TRBD1 (6 bases). V was pared by 11 bases and J by 1 base, with 20 bases between. The V gene's germline CDR1 is MNHNS and CDR2 SASEGT. The CDR3 loop spans 15 amino acids. The CDR3 region is CAAQRKDSPQETQYF. Here the CDR3 DNA reads TGTGCCGCGCAGCGTAAGGACAGCCCCCAAGAGACCCAGTACTTC.

This clone came up a few times. The V call is TRBV6-4, the J call TRBJ1-5; 9 bases are shared with TRBD1. With 8 bases clipped from V and 4 bases from J, the junction kept 15 bases outside the gene matches. Germline V gene data show CDR1 as MRHNA and CDR2 as SNTAGT. This CDR3 spans 17 amino acids. CDR3 sequence: CASDFPGQGRGNQPQHF. CDR3 DNA: TGTGCCAGCGACTTCCCGGGACAGGGTAGGGGTAATCAGCCCCAGCATTTT.

J is TRBJ1-3 and V is TRBV10-1; perhaps TRBD1 as D (5 bases). Germline V gives CDR1 WNHNN, CDR2 SYGVQD (reference sequence). Trimming took off 6 bases at V and 2 bases at J, with 8 bases between the two ends. The CDR3 has 13 amino acids. The CDR3 loop is CASSTGTGNTIYF. The CDR3, as DNA: TGCGCCAGCAGCACAGGCACTGGAAACACCATATATTTT.

The chain couples TRBV28 to TRBJ1-4; D unresolved. The V end was cut by 4 bases, the J end by 8 bases, with 11 bases between. CDR1 and CDR2 (germline): MDHEN, SYDVKM. CDR3 length: 13 amino acids. The CDR3 bases are TGTGCCAGCAGTTGGACTACAACGGAAAAACTGTTTTTT. As protein: CASSWTTTEKLFF.

The chain joins TRBV6-5 to TRBJ2-7; no reliable D call. The length of the CDR3 is 11 residues. V was trimmed by 8 bases and J by 3 bases, leaving 8 bases between them. Germline V lookup: CDR1 MNHEY, CDR2 SVGAGI. The CDR3 region has the DNA TGTGCCAGCGCAACGGTCTACGAGCAGTACTTC. Residues: CASATVYEQYF.

The V and J genes are TRBV10-3 and TRBJ2-7; possible D gene TRBD2, 6 bases. V was pared by 7 bases and J by 1 base, with 11 bases between. The CDR3 is made up of 13 amino acids. From germline, CDR1 is ENHRY and CDR2 SYGVKD. The CDR3 DNA sequence: TGTGCCATCACTAAGGGACTGTCCTACGAGCAGTACTTC. Amino acids: CAITKGLSYEQYF.

The rearrangement joins TRBV11-2 to TRBJ2-7; TRBD1 matches at 7 bases. From germline, CDR1 is SGHAT and CDR2 FQNNGV. Unmatched junction bases numbered 9, after V lost 3 bases and J lost 7 bases. The CDR3 covers 14 residues. CDR3 in amino acids: CASSLGQPRGEQYF. The CDR3 DNA reads as TGTGCCAGCAGCTTGGGACAGCCGAGAGGGGAGCAGTACTTC.

V and J are TRBV18 and TRBJ1-5; D not certain. The CDR3 covers 15 residues. Trimming removed 3 bases at V and 2 bases at J, with 11 bases between. Germline V gene lookup returns CDR1 KGHSH and CDR2 LQKENI. CDR3 protein: CASSPQEAGNQPQHF. DNA for the CDR3: TGTGCCAGCTCACCCCAGGAGGCTGGCAATCAGCCCCAGCATTTT.

This chain uses TRBV6-5 with TRBJ2-1; D might be TRBD2 (7 bases). Trimming left V 2 bases short and J 6 bases short, with 14 bases between. CDR1 and CDR2 from the germline V gene are MNHEY and SVGAGI. The CDR3 loop spans 15 amino acids. The CDR3 is CASSYVGGGGNEQFF. CDR3 nucleotides: TGTGCCAGCAGTTACGTGGGGGGAGGGGGCAATGAGCAGTTCTTC.

Remarks on this clone: The sample has other DNA sequences that encode this CDR3 too. CDR3 protein: CASSPGLPSYNEQFF. The CDR3 DNA sequence: TGTGCCAGCAGTCCAGGACTACCATCCTACAATGAGCAGTTCTTC. The chain has TRBV6-5 and TRBJ2-1; tentative D call: TRBD2 (6 bases). The germline V gene has CDR1 MNHEY and CDR2 SVGAGI. The germline V and J ends were trimmed by 5 bases and 1 base, with 12 bases remaining between them. The CDR3 totals 15 residues.